Each of the 8 T cell receptor beta chains below was sequenced from the same sample in a study of molecular identifiers for immune sequencing clone quantification. TCRdb recomputed calls from the PCR reads with MiXCR, one row per CDR3 protein. The sample holds nearly 650,000 distinct CDR3 sequences; roughly 25% are singletons and the top ten take approximately 0.75%. The sample consisted of naive CD8+ T cells from blood, with Jurkat cell RNA spiked in. The subset here: FACS-sorted CD8+CD4-CCR7+CD45RA+ naive T cells. The source of these receptors is a human donor in good health. Some libraries in this study had Jurkat cell RNA spiked in.

The rearrangement joins TRBV10-3 to TRBJ1-2; 12 nucleotides match TRBD1. Germline V gene lookup returns CDR1 ENHRY and CDR2 SYGVKD. The CDR3 totals 14 residues. J gave up 6 bases and V 4 bases, and 3 bases lay outside the gene matches. CDR3 loop: CAISAGTGGDGYTF. The CDR3 region has the DNA TGTGCCATCAGTGCGGGGACAGGGGGCGATGGCTACACCTTC.

The chain has TRBV6-2 or TRBV6-3 and TRBJ2-5; 8 nucleotides agree with TRBD2. Germline CDR1 MNHEY, CDR2 SVGEGT. With V trimmed by 2 bases and J by 2 bases, 7 bases remained unmatched. This CDR3 spans 16 amino acids. CDR3 coding DNA: TGTGCCAGCAGTTACGCGGCGGGGGGCCTACAAGAGACCCAGTACTTC. As protein: CASSYAAGGLQETQYF.

The gene calls are TRBV4-1 and TRBJ1-6; a possible D gene is TRBD1 (6 bases). CDR3 length equals 17 residues. From germline, CDR1 is MGHRA and CDR2 YSYEKL. Trimming took off 3 bases at V and 12 bases at J, with 24 bases between the two ends. The CDR3 region is CASSQEHRVGIGLPLHF. The CDR3 DNA sequence: TGCGCCAGCAGCCAGGAACACAGGGTAGGAATTGGATTACCCCTCCACTTT.

This clonotype occurred many times. The chain has TRBV20-1 and TRBJ2-1, with 8 bases fitting TRBD2. V lost 0 bases, J lost 7 bases, and 8 bases stayed unmatched. This CDR3 comprises 15 residues. The V gene's germline CDR1 is DFQATT and CDR2 SNEGSKA (reference sequence). In nucleotides, the CDR3 is TGCAGTGCTAGAGATTTACTAGCGGTGCGGAATGAGCAGTTCTTC. Translated, it gives CSARDLLAVRNEQFF.

As regards this clonotype: This clone may be a read error of a much larger clone one base away. This chain joins TRBV7-9 and TRBJ1-1, with D maybe TRBD1 (5 bases). Per germline, CDR1 SEHNR and CDR2 FQNEAQ (reference sequence). The CDR3 sequence is 13 residues long. CDR3 in amino acids: CASNGHKNTAAFF. CDR3 sequence (DNA): TGTGCCAGCAACGGACACAAGAACACTGCAGCTTTCTTT.

This clonotype turned up a few times. J is TRBJ2-1 and V is TRBV6-5, with TRBD1 identical over 8 bases. CDR1 is MNHEY and CDR2 is SVGAGI in the germline V gene. This CDR3 region has 15 residues. With V trimmed by 4 bases and J by 9 bases, 11 bases remained unmatched. DNA of the CDR3: TGTGCCAGCAGTTCTCCAACAGGGGGAAGGAGTGAGCAGTTCTTC. Encoded protein: CASSSPTGGRSEQFF.

This clonotype was counted between two and nine times. The chain joins TRBV9 to TRBJ2-1; 12 bases map to TRBD2. Germline V CDR1 and CDR2: SGDLS, YYNGEE. The V segment lost 3 bases and the J segment 9 bases; nucleotides outside the gene matches: 4. The CDR3 is made up of 14 amino acids. CDR3 protein: CASSGLAGVSEQFF. For the CDR3, the DNA is TGTGCCAGCAGCGGACTAGCGGGAGTAAGTGAGCAGTTCTTC.

This clonotype was seen once. A clone one base away is much larger, so this may be a read error. The chain combines TRBV28 with TRBJ2-3, with D tentatively TRBD2 (5 bases). CDR3 length equals 15 residues. In germline, CDR1 is MDHEN, CDR2 SYDVKM. Trimming shortened V by 4 bases and J by 0 bases, and 11 bases separated the two germline ends. CDR3 nucleotides: TGTGCCAGCAGTTCGCCCGGGATTAGCACAGATACGCAGTATTTT. This encodes CASSSPGISTDTQYF.